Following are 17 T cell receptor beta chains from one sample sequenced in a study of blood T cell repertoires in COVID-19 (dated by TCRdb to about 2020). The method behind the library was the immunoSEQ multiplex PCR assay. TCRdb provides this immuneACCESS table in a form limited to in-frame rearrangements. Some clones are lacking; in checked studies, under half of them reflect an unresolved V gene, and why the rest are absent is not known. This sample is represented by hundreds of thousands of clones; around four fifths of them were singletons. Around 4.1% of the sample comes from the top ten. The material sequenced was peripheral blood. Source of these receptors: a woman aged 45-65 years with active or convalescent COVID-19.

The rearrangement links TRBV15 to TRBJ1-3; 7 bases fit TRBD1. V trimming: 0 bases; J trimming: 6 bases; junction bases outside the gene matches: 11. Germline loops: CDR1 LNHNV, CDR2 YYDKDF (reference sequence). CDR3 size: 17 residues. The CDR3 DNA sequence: TGTGCCACCAGCAGAGATCTAAGGGACAGTGGAGAAAACACCATATATTTT. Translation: CATSRDLRDSGENTIYF.

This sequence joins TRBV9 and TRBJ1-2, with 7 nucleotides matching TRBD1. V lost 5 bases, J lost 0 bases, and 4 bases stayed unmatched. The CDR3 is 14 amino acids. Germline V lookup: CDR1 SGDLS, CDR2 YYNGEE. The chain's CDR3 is CASSGTAANYGYTF. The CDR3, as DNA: TGTGCCAGCAGTGGGACAGCCGCTAACTATGGCTACACCTTC.

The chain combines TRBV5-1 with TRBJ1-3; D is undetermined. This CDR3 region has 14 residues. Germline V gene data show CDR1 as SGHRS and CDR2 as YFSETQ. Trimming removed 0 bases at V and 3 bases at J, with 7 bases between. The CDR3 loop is CASSLGSRGNTIYF. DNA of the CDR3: TGCGCCAGCAGCTTGGGTTCCCGTGGAAACACCATATATTTT.

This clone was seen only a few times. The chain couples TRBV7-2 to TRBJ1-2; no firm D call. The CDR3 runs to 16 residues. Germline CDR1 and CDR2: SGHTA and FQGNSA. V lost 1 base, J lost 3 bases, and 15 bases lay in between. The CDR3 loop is CASSLVGGGRDYGYTF. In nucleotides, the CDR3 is TGTGCCAGCAGCTTAGTAGGTGGAGGGCGGGACTATGGCTACACCTTC.

In DNA, the CDR3 is TGCAGCGTTACCCGGACTAGCAGAAGCACAGATACGCAGTATTTT. It specifies CSVTRTSRSTDTQYF. The chain has TRBV29-1 and TRBJ2-3; the match to TRBD2 covers 8 bases. CDR1 is SQVTM, CDR2 ANQGSEA, per germline. The CDR3 consists of 15 residues. Trimming took 5 bases from V and 0 from J; bases not matched to a gene: 7.

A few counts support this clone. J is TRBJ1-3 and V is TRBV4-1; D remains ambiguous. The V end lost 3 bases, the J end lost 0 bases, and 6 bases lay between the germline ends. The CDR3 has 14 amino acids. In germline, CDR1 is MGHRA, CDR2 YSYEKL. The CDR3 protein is CASSQPGSGNTIYF. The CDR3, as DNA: TGCGCCAGCAGCCAGCCGGGCTCTGGAAACACCATATATTTT.

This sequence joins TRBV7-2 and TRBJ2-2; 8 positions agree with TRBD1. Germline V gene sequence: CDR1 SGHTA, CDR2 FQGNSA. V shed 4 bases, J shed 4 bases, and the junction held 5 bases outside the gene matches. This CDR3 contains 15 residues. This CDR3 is CASSSSRGLTGELFF. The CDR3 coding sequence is TGTGCCAGCAGCTCAAGCAGGGGGCTCACCGGGGAGCTGTTTTTT.

CDR3 nucleotide sequence: TGTGCCAGCGGGAGGACGGCCACCTATGGCTACACCTTC. Translated: CASGRTATYGYTF. The gene calls are TRBV28 and TRBJ1-2; D gene ambiguous. The germline CDR1 and CDR2 sequences are MDHEN and SYDVKM. Trimming removed 8 bases at V and 4 bases at J, with 14 bases between. The CDR3 is 13 amino acids.

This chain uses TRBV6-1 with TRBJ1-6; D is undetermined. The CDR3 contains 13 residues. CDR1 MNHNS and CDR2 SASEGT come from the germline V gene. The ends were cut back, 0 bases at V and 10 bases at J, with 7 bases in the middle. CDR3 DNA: TGTGCCAGCAGTGAAGCTACAGACTCACCCCTCCACTTT. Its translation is CASSEATDSPLHF.

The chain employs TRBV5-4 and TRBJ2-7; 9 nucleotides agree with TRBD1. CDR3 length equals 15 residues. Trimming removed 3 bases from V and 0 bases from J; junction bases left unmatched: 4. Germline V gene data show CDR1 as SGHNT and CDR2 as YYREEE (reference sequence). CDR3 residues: CASSSGQGPSYEQYF. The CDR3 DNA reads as TGTGCCAGCAGCTCCGGACAGGGGCCCTCCTACGAGCAGTACTTC.

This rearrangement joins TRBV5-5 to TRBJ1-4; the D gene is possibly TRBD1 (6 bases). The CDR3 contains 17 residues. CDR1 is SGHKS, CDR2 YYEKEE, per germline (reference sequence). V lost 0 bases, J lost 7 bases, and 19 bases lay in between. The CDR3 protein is CASSLVFTGQSAEKLFF. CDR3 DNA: TGTGCCAGCAGCTTGGTTTTTACCGGACAGAGTGCTGAAAAACTGTTTTTT.

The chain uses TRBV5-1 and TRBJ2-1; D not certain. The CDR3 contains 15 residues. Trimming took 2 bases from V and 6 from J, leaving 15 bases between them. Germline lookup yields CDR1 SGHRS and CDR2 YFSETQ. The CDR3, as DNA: TGCGCCAGCAGCTTTCAGTACTCAGGTTCCAATGAGCAGTTCTTC. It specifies CASSFQYSGSNEQFF. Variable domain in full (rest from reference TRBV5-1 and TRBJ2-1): KAGVTQTPRYLIKTRGQQVTLSCSPISGHRSVSWYQQTPGQGLQFLFEYFSETQRNKGNFPGRFSGRQFSNSRSEMNVSTLELGDSALYLCASSFQYSGSNEQFFGPGTRLTVL.

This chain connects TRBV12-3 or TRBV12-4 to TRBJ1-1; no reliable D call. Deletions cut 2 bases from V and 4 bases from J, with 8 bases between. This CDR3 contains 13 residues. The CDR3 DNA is TGTGCCAGCAGTTTAACTGCTTCCACTGAAGCTTTCTTT. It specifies CASSLTASTEAFF.

DNA of the CDR3: TGTGCCAGCAGCGAGACAGGGGGCGGCGAGCAGTACTTC. This gives the protein CASSETGGGEQYF. This sequence joins TRBV7-9 and TRBJ2-7, with TRBD1 matching over 10 bases. Germline V gene sequence: CDR1 SEHNR, CDR2 FQNEAQ (reference sequence). The CDR3 has 13 amino acids. V was pared by 5 bases and J by 6 bases, with 4 bases of the junction left unmatched.

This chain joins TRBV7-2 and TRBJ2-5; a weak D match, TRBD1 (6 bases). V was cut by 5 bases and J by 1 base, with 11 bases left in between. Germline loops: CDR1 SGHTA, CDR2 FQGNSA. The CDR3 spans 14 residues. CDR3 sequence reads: CASSLTGTQETQYF. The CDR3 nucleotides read TGTGCCAGCAGCCTTACAGGGACCCAAGAGACCCAGTACTTC.

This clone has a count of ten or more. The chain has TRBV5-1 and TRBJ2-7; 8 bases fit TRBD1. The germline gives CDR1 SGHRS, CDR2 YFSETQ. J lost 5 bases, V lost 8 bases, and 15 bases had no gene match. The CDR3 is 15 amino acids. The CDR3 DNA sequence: TGCGCCAGGAGGACAGGGAAGAATCACCTAGACGAGCAGTACTTC. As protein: CARRTGKNHLDEQYF.

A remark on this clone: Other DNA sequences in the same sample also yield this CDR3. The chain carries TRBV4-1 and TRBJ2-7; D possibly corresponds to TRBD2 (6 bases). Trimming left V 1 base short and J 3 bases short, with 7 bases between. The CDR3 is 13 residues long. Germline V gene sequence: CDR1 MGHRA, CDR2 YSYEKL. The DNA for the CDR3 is TGCGCCAGCAGCCAAGTCGGGGGCTACGAGCAGTACTTC. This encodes CASSQVGGYEQYF.